This T cell receptor (beta chain) is drawn from a study of T cell repertoires in cytomegalovirus infection. The overall study: Recently described HLA-C-restricted plus well-studied HLA-B-restricted CMV epitopes were used. Public signatures in TCR beta pointed to CMV infection and matching HLA type. The study, taken as a whole, reports: Dominating the ex vivo response were TCR beta clonotypes that were CMV-specific and HLA-C-restricted.

The CDR3 consists of 14 residues. Trimming at V came to 5 bases and at J to 0 bases, leaving 2 bases not matched to a gene. CDR1 is LNHDA, CDR2 SQIVND, per germline (reference sequence). Of note for this clonotype: Its antigen is still unknown.

TCRdb processed the reads anew with MiXCR; each CDR3 protein has one entry. This sample has some 270,000 distinct CDR3 sequences; roughly 21% occur once, and the top ten carry 15% to 20%. The chain employs TRBV19 and TRBJ2-3; 7 bases map to TRBD2. The source is a human donor in good health (CMV status not recorded). Some clones in this sample may be carry-over from other donors' samples. Sequences were derived from cultured PBMCs, sampled from culture after CMV antigen stimulation. Here the CDR3 DNA reads TGTGCCAGTAGTGTGGGGGGGAGCACAGATACGCAGTATTTT. This translates into CASSVGGSTDTQYF.